This TCR beta chain was sequenced in a study of T cells after yellow fever vaccination. Study-level results: Most clones from primary vaccination resurfaced after the booster (around 97% CD4, about 91% CD8).

A 5'RACE template-switching step, the method used to make TCR cDNA, added a universal primer site and UMIs. TCRdb independently ran MiXCR on the 5' RACE reads; one entry per CDR3 protein. The profile covers roughly 520,000 distinct CDR3 sequences, with around a fifth appearing a single time and approximately 15% taken by the ten largest. Germline V gene lookup returns CDR1 LGHNA and CDR2 YSLEER. The length of the CDR3 is 17 residues. The V end lost 2 bases, the J end lost 6 bases, and 19 bases lay between the germline ends. This clonotype was seen many times. Antigen specificity is unknown. The origin of this receptor is a man between 18 and 35 years old who received the YFV17D yellow fever vaccine. The chain recombines TRBV4-3 with TRBJ2-2, with D hard to call. The source was PBMCs, collected 21 days after the first yellow fever vaccination. CDR3 in amino acids: CASSQSASPRSPGELFF. CDR3 in DNA: TGCGCCAGCAGCCAATCCGCCTCTCCGAGGTCCCCCGGGGAGCTGTTTTTT.